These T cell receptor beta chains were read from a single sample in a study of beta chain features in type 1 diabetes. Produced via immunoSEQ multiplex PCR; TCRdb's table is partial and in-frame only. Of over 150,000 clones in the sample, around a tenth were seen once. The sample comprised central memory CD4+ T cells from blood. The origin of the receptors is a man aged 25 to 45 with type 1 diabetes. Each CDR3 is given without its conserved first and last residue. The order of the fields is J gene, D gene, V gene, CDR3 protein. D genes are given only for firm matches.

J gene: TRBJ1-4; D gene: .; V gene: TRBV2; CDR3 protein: ASTRTGLDEKLF
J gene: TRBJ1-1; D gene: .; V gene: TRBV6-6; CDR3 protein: ASSWRPGTEAF
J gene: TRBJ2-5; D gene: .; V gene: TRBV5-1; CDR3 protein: ASHLGGQETQY
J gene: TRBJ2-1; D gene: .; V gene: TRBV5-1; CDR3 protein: ASSLDSRYNEQF
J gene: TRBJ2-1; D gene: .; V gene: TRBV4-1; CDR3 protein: ASSQDVLVLNNEQF
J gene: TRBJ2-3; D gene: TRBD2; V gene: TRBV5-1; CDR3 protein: ASSSGRPSDTQY
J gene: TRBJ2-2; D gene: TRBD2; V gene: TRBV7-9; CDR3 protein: ASSLAGEGTGELF
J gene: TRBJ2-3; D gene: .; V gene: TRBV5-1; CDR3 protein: ASMSGTASSDTQY
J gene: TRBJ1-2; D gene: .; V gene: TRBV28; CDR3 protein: ASSPVHGRDGYT
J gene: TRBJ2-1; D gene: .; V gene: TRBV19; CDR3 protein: ASSEDSSSSYNEQF
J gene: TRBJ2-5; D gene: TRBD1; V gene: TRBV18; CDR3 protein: ASSPSIGQGFQETQY
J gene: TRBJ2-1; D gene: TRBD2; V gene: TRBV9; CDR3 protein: ASSPAGGTYNEQF
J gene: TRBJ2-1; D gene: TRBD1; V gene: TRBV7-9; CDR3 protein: ASSFNRGQNEQF
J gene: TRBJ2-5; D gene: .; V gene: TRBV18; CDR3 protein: ASSRTGEDQY
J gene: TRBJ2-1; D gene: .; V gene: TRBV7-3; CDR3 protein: ASSSSPHNEQF
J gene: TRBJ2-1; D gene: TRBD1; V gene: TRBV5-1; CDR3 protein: ASSGGQIMWDEQF
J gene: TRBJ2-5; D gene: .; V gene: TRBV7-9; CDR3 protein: ASSSMTGQETQY
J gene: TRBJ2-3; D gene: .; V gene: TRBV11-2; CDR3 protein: ASSLVAPDTQY
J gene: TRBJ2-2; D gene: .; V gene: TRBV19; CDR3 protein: ASSIPGSTGELF
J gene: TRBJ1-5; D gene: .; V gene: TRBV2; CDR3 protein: ASSETAGGSQPQH
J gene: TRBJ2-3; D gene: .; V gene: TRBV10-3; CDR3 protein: AIATGAGDTQY
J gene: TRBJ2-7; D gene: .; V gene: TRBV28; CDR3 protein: ASSYSGTPFLQY
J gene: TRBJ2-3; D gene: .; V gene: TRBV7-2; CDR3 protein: ASSSLARTQY
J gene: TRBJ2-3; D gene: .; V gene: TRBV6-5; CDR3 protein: ASSYQTSTDTQY
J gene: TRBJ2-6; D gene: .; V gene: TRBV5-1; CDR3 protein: ASRGGGDGANVLT
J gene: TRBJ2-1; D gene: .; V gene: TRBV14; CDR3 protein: ASSRPGSGGYNEQF
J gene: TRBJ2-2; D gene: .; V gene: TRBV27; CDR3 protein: ASSFEQPGLAGELF
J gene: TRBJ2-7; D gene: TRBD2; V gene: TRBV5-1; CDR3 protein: ASRKREESYEQY